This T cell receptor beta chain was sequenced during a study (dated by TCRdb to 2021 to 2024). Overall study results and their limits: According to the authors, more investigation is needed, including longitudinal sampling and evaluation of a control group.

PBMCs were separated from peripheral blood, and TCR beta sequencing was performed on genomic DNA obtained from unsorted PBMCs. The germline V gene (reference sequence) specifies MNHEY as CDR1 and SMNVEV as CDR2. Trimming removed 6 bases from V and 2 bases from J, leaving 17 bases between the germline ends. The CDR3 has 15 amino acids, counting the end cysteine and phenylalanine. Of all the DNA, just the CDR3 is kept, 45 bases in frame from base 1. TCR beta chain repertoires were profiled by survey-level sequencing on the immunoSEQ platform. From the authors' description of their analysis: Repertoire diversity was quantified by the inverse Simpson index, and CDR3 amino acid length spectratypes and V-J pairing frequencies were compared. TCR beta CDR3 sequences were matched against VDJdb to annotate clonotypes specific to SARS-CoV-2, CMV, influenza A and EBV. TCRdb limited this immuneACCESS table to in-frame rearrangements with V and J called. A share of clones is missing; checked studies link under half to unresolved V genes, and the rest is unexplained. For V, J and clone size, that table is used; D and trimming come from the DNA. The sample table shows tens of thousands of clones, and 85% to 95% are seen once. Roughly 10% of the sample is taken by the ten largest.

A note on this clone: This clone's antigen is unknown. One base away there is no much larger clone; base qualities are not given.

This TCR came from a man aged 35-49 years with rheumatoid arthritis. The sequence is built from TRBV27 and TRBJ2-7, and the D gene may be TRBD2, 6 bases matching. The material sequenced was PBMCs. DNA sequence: TGTGCCAGCAGACCCAGACGGGACTCCCCCTACGAGCAGTACTTC. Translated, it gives CASRPRRDSPYEQYF.